This T cell receptor (beta chain) was recovered during a study of blood T cells in healthy people across ages. Findings and limits, study-wide: Naive CD4+ cells and diversity were both higher in long-lived donors than in aged donors.

In this sample, this clonotype turned up a few times. Its antigen is unidentified. Germline values: CDR1 SGHRS, CDR2 YFSETQ. CDR3 length: 12 amino acids. V was cut by 5 bases and J by 1 base, with 6 bases left in between. Using a J-beta primer mix together with a sample-barcoded 5' primer, a second PCR was run for about 6 to 11 cycles. TCRdb recomputed calls from the 5' RACE reads with MiXCR, one row per CDR3 protein. This sample has some 640,000 distinct CDR3 sequences; 45% to 50% occur once, and the top ten carry roughly a third. Per-sample yields of isolated PBMCs were at least 7 million. Every sample gave at least 5.5 micrograms of total RNA when it was extracted.

This chain joins TRBV5-1 and TRBJ2-5; D possibly corresponds to TRBD1 (5 bases). This TCR derives from a woman aged 60-75 years in good health. Sequencing was done on a sample of blood. CDR3 amino acids: CASRRGQETQYF. The DNA for the CDR3 is TGCGCCAGCAGAAGGGGCCAAGAGACCCAGTACTTC.